This record concerns one T cell receptor (beta chain) sequence. What it recognizes is unknown. This record belongs to a study of post-analysis software for immune sequencing data. The wider study: Some patients lacked subtype; others had relapsing-remitting, secondary progressive or progressive-relapsing disease. Study results and limitations: Multiple sclerosis patients had significantly lower normalized Chao1 diversity than controls. Comparison of patients with controls showed a handful of TRBV segments more frequent in patients, TRBV5-6, TRBV5-1 and TRBV20-1 among them.

Researchers reported that TCR beta cDNA libraries carried unique molecular identifiers. Starting from approximately 0.95 to 9.8 million T cells, the study yielded roughly 0.5 million cDNA molecules. MiXCR, run by TCRdb on the PCR reads, gives a single entry per CDR3 protein. Of approximately 630,000 distinct CDR3 sequences detected, 59% appear once; the ten largest clones hold 10% to 12%. The CDR3 runs 16 residues. Trimming pared 7 bases from V and 0 bases from J, leaving 17 bases between. Looked up from germline, CDR1 is SGHNT and CDR2 is YENEEA. The sample was blood. The receptor's source is a girl aged 2 to 10 with multiple sclerosis. V gene TRBV11-3 combines with J gene TRBJ2-3; D unresolved. The CDR3 DNA reads as TGTGCCAGCAACAGCTTAGGCATGGAGAGCACAGATACGCAGTATTTT. Translation gives CASNSLGMESTDTQYF.